The sample holds a few counts of the clone carrying this T cell receptor beta chain. Its antigen is as yet unknown. Germline V lookup: CDR1 SGHVS, CDR2 FNYEAQ. V lost 5 bases to trimming and J lost 0 bases; unmatched junction nucleotides: 0. The CDR3 covers 14 residues. This entry belongs to a study of cytomegalovirus exposure and HLA in healthy donors. Overall study results and limits: Analysis performed later showed TCR beta chains linked to HLA being more clonally expanded than equally common others. Previously analyzed data showed that most TCR beta V segments were productive at a frequency of about 87% or about 30%. A list of 164 TCR beta chains associated with cytomegalovirus was given.

13 Jbeta primers and 60 Vbeta primers were used for the PCR. This table comes from immunoSEQ multiplex PCR, and its TCRdb copy is limited to in-frame clones, with some not included. Among approximately 59,000 clones listed, roughly two thirds were seen once. This chain connects TRBV7-6 to TRBJ1-4, with TRBD1 matching over 7 bases. The sample was PBMCs. The TCR sequence derives from a man aged 35 to 55 in good health and CMV-seropositive. CDR3 bases: TGTGCCAGCAGCCAGGGGGCAACTAATGAAAAACTGTTTTTT. Amino acids: CASSQGATNEKLFF.